A selection of T cell receptor beta chains follows, all from one sample in a study of OX40 agonist ivuxolimab in advanced cancers. Here immunoSEQ multiplex PCR was the method, and the copy in TCRdb shows in-frame clones only, minus some. The top ten clones hold 0.95% to 1.5% of a sample with 95,000 to 110,000 clones, less than 95% of them seen once. The material sequenced was CD4+ or CD8+ T cells sorted from blood, taken in a trial of the OX40 agonist ivuxolimab. These receptors all stem from an adult with an advanced solid tumor such as melanoma, head and neck, liver or kidney cancer. Each CDR3 is given without its conserved first and last residue.

12,TRBV28,TRBJ1-5,ASGQGAGNQPQH
13,TRBV7-7,TRBJ2-5,ASSLAGGLGETQY
13,TRBV9,TRBJ2-1,ASSALLAGGDEQF
11,TRBV14,TRBJ1-5,ASSQGVNQPQH
14,TRBV10-1,TRBJ2-7,ASSELGSGSSDEQY
11,TRBV6-5,TRBJ2-7,ASSYTGGNEQY
15,TRBV2,TRBJ2-7,ASTGLAGGTHSYEQY
13,TRBV14,TRBJ2-1,ASSPSGSSYNEQF
13,TRBV19,TRBJ1-5,ASKEGTGSNQPQH
12,TRBV6-1,TRBJ2-5,ASRAGLTQETQY
11,TRBV7-9,TRBJ2-5,ASSSETSGAQY
11,TRBV6-1,TRBJ2-5,ASTTGVGETQY
13,TRBV7-9,TRBJ2-1,ASSTLSGRYNEQF
13,TRBV27,TRBJ2-1,ASSAWTSGSDEQF
13,TRBV5-5,TRBJ1-2,ASSLTETSSYGYT
11,TRBV30,TRBJ2-7,AWSRGPNYEQY
15,TRBV4-1,TRBJ1-3,ASSISPRGYSGNTIY
13,TRBV7-2,TRBJ1-1,ASSFWVSKGTEAF
16,TRBV2,TRBJ1-3,ASSEAATGRLDGNTIY
14,TRBV7-3,TRBJ1-1,ASSLMAGGSGTEAF
14,TRBV19,TRBJ1-2,ASSNRGDRLIYGYT
11,TRBV7-2,TRBJ2-7,ASSFGGSYEQY
12,TRBV7-9,TRBJ1-1,ASSLVWDRGLAF
10,TRBV30,TRBJ1-5,AWSATPGPQH
12,TRBV28,TRBJ2-7,ASLSGRAIYEQY
12,TRBV14,TRBJ1-3,ASSQDLRGNTIY
12,TRBV7-2,TRBJ2-3,ASSFVGSTDTQY
13,TRBV6-5,TRBJ1-1,ASSYSQGMNTEAF
13,TRBV6-5,TRBJ2-1,ASSFSGSSYNEQF
14,TRBV21-1,TRBJ2-4,ASRKRTDIAKNIQY
11,TRBV6-5,TRBJ2-5,ASKVAGGETQY
15,TRBV5-5,TRBJ1-5,ASSLFGTFSPGQPQH
11,TRBV30,TRBJ1-1,AWTQQGDTEAF